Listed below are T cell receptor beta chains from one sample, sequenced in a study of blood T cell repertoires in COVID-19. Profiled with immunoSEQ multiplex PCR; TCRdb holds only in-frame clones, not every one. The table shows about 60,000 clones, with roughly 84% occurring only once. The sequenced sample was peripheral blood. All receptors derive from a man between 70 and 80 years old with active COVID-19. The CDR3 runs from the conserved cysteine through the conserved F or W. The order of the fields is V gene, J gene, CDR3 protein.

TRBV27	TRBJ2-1	CASSPAFRPEQFF
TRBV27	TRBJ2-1	CASSLMERDYNEQFF
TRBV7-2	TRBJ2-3	CASSLDGGRGGDTQYF
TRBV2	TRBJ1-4	CASSEGGVEKLFF
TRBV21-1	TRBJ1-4	CASSPHPDREKLFF
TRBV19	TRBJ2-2	CASSISSGGAGELFF
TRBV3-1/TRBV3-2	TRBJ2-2	CASSPHPRTGELFF
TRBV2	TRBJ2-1	CASGEGEQFF
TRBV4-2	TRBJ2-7	CASSQEFGLAGAYEQYF
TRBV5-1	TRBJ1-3	CASSLEDRGNTIYF
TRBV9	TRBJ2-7	CASSRGLAGSEQYF
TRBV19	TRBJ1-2	CASRQQGVVGYTF
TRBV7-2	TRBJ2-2	CASRGTSTNTGELFF
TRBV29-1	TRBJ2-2	CSVDTGNTGELFF
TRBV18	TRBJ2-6	CASSRGREGANVLTF
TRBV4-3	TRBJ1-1	CASSQIGQADTEAFF
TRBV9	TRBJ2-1	CASSTRGGLADNEQFF
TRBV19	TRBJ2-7	CASSITSGSYEQYF
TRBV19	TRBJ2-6	CASSKREGGAGANVLTF
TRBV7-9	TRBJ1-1	CASSPRQDGYRTEAFF
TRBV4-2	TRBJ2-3	CASSQETSGRRTDTQYF
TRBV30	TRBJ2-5	CAWRGRNQETQYF
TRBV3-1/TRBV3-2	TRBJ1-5	CASSLGGHSQPQHF
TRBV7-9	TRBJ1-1	CASSFMNTEAFF
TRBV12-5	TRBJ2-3	CASGFYSGGTDTQYF
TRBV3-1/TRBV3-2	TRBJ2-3	CASSLSNPVMQDTQYF
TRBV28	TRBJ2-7	CASRDSPAHEQYF
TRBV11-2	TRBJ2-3	CASSLTDLSTDTQYF
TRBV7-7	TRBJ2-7	CASSPGLVREQYF
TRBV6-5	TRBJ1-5	CASSRGTGSQPQHF
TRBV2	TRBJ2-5	CASSLERSSETQYF
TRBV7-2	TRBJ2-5	CASSEDGGLVTQYF
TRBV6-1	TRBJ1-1	CASSVGQGGDLTNTEAFF
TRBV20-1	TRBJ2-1	CSASPIAGGPTNEQFF
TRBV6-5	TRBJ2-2	CASSWRERAGELFF
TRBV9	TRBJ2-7	CASSVAPSDSYEQYF
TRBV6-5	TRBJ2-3	CASRTGDWADTQYF
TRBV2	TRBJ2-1	CASSEDRSSYNEQFF
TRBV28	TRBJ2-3	CASSPQRESDTQYF
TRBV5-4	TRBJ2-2	CASSLVETYTGELFF
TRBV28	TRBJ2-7	CASSPGQGSYEQYF
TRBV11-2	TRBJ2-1	CASSSTSGRTYNEQFF
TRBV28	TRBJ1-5	CASTLTGGEEPQHF
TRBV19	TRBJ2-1	CASSPRGSGNSYNEQFF
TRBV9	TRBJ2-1	CASSAKAGLADNEQFF
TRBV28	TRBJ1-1	CASSLYQGVPEGAFF
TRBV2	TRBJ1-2	CASRTGQIINYGYTF
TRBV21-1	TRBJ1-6	CASSKRIDRGFNSPLHF
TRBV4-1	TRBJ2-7	CASSQGGGGGQGFHEQYF
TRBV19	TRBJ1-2	CASSTTGGNGYGYTF
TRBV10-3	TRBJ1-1	CAIRDDRASAGTEAFF
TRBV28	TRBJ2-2	CASSPTGQGNTGELFF